This entry describes one T cell receptor (beta chain). Its cognate antigen has yet to be identified. Base qualities are not recorded, but no much larger clone differs from it by a single base. The treatment or condition label here, explained by the study, means: live attenuated yellow fever vaccine strain. A standard Ficoll-Paque protocol was used to isolate PBMCs from peripheral blood. CD4 and CD8 T-cell fractions were isolated with Dynabeads CD4 and CD8 positive selection kits. RNA was extracted with TriZol from bulk PBMCs, CD4 and CD8 fractions, and dextramer-positive and dextramer-negative fractions. The data derive from a study of T cells after yellow fever vaccination (dated by TCRdb to about 2019). About the investigation overall: Libraries from fractions with low cell numbers were prepared with the SMART-Seq v4 Ultra Low Input RNA kit. To track T-cell clones before and after primary and booster YFV17D yellow fever vaccination, bulk TCR alpha and beta repertoires were sequenced longitudinally. Two healthy male donors made up the cohort, one aged 18 to 29 years and the other aged 30 to 39 years. Bulk PBMC replicates and cell subsets were isolated from blood drawn at multiple timepoints before and after both primary and secondary immunization. Overall study outcomes, separate from this receptor: A small fraction of clonotypes showed up in both the CD4 and CD8 compartments, probably as a result of convergent recombination. Because only a couple of donors were included in the study, the extent to which the findings can be generalized is limited. Most clones expanded after primary vaccination were re-detected after the booster (around 96% of CD4 and 88% of CD8), suggesting broad memory maintenance. The secondary T-cell response was weaker than the primary response but faster, peaking on day 5 instead of day 15. Computational filtering was required because FACS-sorted repertoires could contain abundant contaminating clonotypes from the bulk population.

TCRdb lists the instrument as Illumina NovaSeq 6000. TCR cDNA was synthesized by 5'RACE template switching, through which a universal primer site and unique molecular identifiers were introduced. Priming for cDNA synthesis came from both the TCR alpha and TCR beta constant segments. Library amplification involved two PCR steps, and the second step added sample barcodes and sequencing adapters. Sequencing of the libraries was done on either Illumina HiSeq 2500 (2x100 bp) or NovaSeq (2x150 bp). Per the authors' processing: Reads were demultiplexed and collapsed into UMI consensus sequences with MIGEC, and V(D)J alignment was performed with MiXCR. Clonotypes responding to the vaccine were identified with edgeR on replicate PBMC samples, with the criteria of FDR below 0.01 and a log2 fold change above 5 up to day 15. Bulk clonotypes were assigned CD4 or CD8 identity according to which sequenced CD4 or CD8 repertoire held them at higher abundance. TCRdb trimmed the raw reads at Q25, called clones with MiXCR and kept productive beta chains. Each entry merges the rows of one CDR3 protein and shows their most common DNA and genes. What appears here as the V and J calls and clone size reflects TCRdb's work, not the paper's. The sample includes about 200,000 distinct CDR3 sequences, with 3.2% observed a single time. The ten most abundant clones make up approximately 3% of the sample.

From a lookup of the germline V gene, CDR1 and CDR2 are MGHRA and YSYEKL. From the cysteine up to the phenylalanine, the CDR3 has a length of 16 residues. Only CDR3 DNA is held: 48 bases, read in frame from base 1. V has 1 base trimmed and J has 4 bases trimmed; junction bases matching no gene number 9. The receptor comes from a man in his late teens or twenties who received the YFV17D yellow fever vaccine. The sample consisted of CD4+ T cells sorted from PBMCs, taken 10 days after the yellow fever booster vaccination. This receptor chain uses TRBV4-1 and TRBJ2-5, and TRBD2 aligns with 7 junction nucleotides. The CDR3 region has the sequence CASSQGTSFRPETQYF. The nucleotide sequence reads as follows: TGCGCCAGCAGCCAAGGGACTAGTTTTCGACCAGAGACCCAGTACTTC.